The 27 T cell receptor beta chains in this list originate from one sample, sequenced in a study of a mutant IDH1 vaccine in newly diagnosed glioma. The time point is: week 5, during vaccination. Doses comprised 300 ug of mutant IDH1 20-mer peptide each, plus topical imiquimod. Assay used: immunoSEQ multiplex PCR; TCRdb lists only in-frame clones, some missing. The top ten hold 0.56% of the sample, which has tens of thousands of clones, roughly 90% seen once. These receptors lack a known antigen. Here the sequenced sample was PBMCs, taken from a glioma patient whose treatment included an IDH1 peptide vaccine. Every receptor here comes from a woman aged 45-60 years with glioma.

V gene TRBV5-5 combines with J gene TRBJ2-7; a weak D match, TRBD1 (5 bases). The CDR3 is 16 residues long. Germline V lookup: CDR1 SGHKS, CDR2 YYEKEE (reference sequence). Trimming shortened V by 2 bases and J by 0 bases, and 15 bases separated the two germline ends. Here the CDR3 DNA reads TGTGCCAGCAGCTTAGGTGCCGGGCAGGGCTCCTACGAGCAGTACTTC. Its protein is CASSLGAGQGSYEQYF. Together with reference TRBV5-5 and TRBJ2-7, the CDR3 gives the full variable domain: DAGVTQSPTHLIKTRGQQVTLRCSPISGHKSVSWYQQVLGQGPQFIFQYYEKEERGRGNFPDRFSARQFPNYSSELNVNALLLGDSALYLCASSLGAGQGSYEQYFGPGTRLTVT.

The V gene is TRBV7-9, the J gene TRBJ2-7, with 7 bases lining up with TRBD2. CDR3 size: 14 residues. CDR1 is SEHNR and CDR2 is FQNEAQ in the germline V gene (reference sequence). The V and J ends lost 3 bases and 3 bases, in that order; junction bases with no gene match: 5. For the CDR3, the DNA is TGTGCCAGCAGCTTCGGGACTACCTACTACGAGCAGTACTTC. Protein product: CASSFGTTYYEQYF.

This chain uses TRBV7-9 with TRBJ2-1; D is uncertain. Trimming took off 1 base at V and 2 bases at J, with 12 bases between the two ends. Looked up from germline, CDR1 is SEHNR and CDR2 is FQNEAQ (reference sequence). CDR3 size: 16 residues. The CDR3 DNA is TGTGCCAGCAGCTTAGTCCCCTTTGGGACCTACAATGAGCAGTTCTTC. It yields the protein CASSLVPFGTYNEQFF.

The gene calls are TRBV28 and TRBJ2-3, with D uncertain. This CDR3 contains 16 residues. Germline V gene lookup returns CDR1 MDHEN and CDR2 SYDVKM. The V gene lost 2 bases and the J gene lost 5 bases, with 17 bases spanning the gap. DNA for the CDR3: TGTGCCAGCAGTTTACGCGGCAACCTAGTGGGAGATACGCAGTATTTT. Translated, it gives CASSLRGNLVGDTQYF.

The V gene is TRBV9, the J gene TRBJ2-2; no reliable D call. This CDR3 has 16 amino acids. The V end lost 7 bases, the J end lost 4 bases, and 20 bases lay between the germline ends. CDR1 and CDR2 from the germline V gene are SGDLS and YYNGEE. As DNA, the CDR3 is TGTGCCAGCGCCCCTAGTAGATCATACGGCACCGGGGAGCTGTTTTTT. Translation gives CASAPSRSYGTGELFF.

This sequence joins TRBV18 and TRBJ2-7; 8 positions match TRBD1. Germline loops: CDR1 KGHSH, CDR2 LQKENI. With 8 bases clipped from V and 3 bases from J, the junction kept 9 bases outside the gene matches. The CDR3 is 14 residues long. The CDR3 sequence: CASTHRQGHYEQYF. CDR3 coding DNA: TGTGCCAGCACCCACCGACAGGGGCACTACGAGCAGTACTTC.

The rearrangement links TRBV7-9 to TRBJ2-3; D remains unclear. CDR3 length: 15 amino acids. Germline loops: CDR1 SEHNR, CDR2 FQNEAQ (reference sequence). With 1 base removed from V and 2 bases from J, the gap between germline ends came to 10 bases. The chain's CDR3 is CASSLDSDLTDTQYF. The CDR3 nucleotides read TGTGCCAGCAGCTTAGACAGCGATCTCACAGATACGCAGTATTTT.

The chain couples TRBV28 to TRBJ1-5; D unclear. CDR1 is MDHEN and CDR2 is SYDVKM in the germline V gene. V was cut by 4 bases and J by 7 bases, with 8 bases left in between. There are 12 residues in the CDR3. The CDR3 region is CASSYRRQPQHF. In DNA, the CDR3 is TGTGCCAGCAGTTATCGTAGGCAGCCCCAGCATTTT. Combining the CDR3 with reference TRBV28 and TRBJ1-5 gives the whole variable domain DVKVTQSSRYLVKRTGEKVFLECVQDMDHENMFWYRQDPGLGLRLIYFSYDVKMKEKGDIPEGYSVSREKKERFSLILESASTNQTSMYLCASSYRRQPQHFGDGTRLSIL.

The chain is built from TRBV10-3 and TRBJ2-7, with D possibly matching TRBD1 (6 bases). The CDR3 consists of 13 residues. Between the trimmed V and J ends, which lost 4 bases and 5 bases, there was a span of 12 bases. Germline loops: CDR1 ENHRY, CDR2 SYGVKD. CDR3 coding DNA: TGTGCCATCAGTGTTACAGGGACCCACGAGCAGTACTTC. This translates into CAISVTGTHEQYF.

CDR3 loop: CASSRQGPYEQYF. CDR3 nucleotide sequence: TGTGCCAGCAGTCGACAGGGACCGTACGAGCAGTACTTC. The chain couples TRBV6-5 to TRBJ2-7; 7 bases align to TRBD1. V dropped 5 bases and J dropped 4; count of bases not matched to a gene: 5. The V gene's germline CDR1 is MNHEY and CDR2 SVGAGI. There are 13 residues in the CDR3.

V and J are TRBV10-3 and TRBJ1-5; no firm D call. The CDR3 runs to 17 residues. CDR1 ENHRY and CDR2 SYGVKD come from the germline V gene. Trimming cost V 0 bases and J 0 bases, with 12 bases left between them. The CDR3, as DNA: TGTGCCATCAGTGAGTCTTTGACCCTGGGTAGCAATCAGCCCCAGCATTTT. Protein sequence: CAISESLTLGSNQPQHF.

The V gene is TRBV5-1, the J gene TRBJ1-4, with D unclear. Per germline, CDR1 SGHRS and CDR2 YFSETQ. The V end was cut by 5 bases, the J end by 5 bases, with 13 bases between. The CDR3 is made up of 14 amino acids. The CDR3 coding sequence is TGCGCCAGCAGGCTTGGGTCAGGCAATGAAAAACTGTTTTTT. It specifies CASRLGSGNEKLFF.

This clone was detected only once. As DNA, the CDR3 is TGCGCCAGCAGTGCGGGGTACAATGAGCAGTTCTTC. Amino acids: CASSAGYNEQFF. The rearrangement links TRBV10-2 to TRBJ2-1; D perhaps matches TRBD2 (5 bases). Germline values: CDR1 WSHSY, CDR2 SAAADI. Trimming pared 4 bases from V and 4 bases from J, leaving 5 bases between. The CDR3 spans 12 residues.

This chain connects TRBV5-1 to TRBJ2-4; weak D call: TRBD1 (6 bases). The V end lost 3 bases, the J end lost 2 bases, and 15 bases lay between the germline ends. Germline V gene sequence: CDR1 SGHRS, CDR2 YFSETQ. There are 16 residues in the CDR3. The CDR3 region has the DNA TGCGCCAGCAGCTCACAGGGCGATCCCTCCAAAAACATTCAGTACTTC. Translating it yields CASSSQGDPSKNIQYF. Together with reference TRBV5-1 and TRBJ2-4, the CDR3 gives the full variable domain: KAGVTQTPRYLIKTRGQQVTLSCSPISGHRSVSWYQQTPGQGLQFLFEYFSETQRNKGNFPGRFSGRQFSNSRSEMNVSTLELGDSALYLCASSSQGDPSKNIQYFGAGTRLSVL.

CDR3 nucleotides: TGCGCCAGCAGCTTGGGCCAAGGGGGACCCTACGAGCAGTACTTC. Amino acids: CASSLGQGGPYEQYF. The chain couples TRBV5-1 to TRBJ2-7; weak D call: TRBD1 (6 bases). This CDR3 is built from 15 residues. Trimming shortened V by 0 bases and J by 2 bases, and 12 bases separated the two germline ends. Per germline, CDR1 SGHRS and CDR2 YFSETQ.

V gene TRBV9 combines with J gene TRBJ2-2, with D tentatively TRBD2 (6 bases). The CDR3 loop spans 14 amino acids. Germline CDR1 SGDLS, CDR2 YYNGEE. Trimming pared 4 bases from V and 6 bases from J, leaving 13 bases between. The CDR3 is CASSRGLLPGELFF. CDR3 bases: TGTGCCAGCAGCAGGGGACTCCTTCCCGGGGAGCTGTTTTTT. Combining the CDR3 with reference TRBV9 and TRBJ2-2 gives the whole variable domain DSGVTQTPKHLITATGQRVTLRCSPRSGDLSVYWYQQSLDQGLQFLIQYYNGEERAKGNILERFSAQQFPDLHSELNLSSLELGDSALYFCASSRGLLPGELFFGEGSRLTVL.

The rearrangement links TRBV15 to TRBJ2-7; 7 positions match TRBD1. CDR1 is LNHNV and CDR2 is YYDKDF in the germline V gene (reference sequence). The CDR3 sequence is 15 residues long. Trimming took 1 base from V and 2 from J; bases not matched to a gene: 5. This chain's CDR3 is CATSRGTGFAYEQYF. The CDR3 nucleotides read TGTGCCACCAGCAGAGGGACAGGCTTTGCCTACGAGCAGTACTTC.

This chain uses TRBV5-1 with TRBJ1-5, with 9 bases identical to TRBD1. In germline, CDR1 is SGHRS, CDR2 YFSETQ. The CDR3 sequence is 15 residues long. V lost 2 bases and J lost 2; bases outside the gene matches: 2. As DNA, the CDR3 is TGCGCCAGCAGCTTTACAGGGGGCGGCAATCAGCCCCAGCATTTT. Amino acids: CASSFTGGGNQPQHF.

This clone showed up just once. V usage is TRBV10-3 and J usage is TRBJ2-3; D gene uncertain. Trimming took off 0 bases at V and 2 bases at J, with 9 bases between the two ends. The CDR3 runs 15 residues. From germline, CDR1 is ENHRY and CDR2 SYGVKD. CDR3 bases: TGTGCCATCAGTGAGTCGAACGTCCACACAGATACGCAGTATTTT. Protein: CAISESNVHTDTQYF.

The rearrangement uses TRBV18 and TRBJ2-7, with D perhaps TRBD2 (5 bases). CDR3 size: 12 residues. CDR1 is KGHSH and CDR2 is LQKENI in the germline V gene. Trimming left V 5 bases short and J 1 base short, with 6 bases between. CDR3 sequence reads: CASSTGSYEQYF. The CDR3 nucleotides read TGTGCCAGCTCAACGGGATCCTACGAGCAGTACTTC.

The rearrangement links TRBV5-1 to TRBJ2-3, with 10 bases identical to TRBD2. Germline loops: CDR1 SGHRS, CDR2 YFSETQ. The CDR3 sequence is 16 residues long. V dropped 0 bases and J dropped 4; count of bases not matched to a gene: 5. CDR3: CASSLGASGSSDTQYF. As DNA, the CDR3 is TGCGCCAGCAGCTTGGGAGCTAGCGGGAGTTCAGATACGCAGTATTTT.

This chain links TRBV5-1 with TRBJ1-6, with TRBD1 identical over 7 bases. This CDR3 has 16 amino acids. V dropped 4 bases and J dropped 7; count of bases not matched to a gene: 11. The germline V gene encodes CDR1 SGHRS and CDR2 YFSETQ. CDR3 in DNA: TGCGCCAGCAGCGCGACTGACAGGGTCAGGAATTCACCCCTCCACTTT. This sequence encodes CASSATDRVRNSPLHF.

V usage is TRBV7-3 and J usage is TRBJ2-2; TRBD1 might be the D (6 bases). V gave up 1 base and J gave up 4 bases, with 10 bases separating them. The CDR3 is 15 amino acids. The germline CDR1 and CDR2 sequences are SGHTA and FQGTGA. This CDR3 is CASSLNPDSTGELFF. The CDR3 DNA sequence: TGTGCCAGCAGCTTAAACCCGGACAGCACCGGGGAGCTGTTTTTT.

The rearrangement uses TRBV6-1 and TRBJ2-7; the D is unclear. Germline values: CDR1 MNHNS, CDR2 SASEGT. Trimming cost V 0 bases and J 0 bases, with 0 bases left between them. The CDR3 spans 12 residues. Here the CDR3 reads CASSEASYEQYF. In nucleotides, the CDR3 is TGTGCCAGCAGTGAAGCCTCCTACGAGCAGTACTTC.

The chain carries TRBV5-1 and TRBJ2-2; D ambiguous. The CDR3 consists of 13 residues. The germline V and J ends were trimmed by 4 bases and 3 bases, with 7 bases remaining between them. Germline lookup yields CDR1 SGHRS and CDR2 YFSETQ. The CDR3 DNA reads TGCGCCAGCAGCCCCCGATACACCGGGGAGCTGTTTTTT. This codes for CASSPRYTGELFF.

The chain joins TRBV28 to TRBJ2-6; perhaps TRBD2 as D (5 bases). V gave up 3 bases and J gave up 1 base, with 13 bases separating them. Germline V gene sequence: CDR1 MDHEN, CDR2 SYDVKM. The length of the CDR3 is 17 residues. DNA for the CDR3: TGTGCCAGCAGTTTGGGAGCCGTAGGGTCTGGGGCCAACGTCCTGACTTTC. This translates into CASSLGAVGSGANVLTF. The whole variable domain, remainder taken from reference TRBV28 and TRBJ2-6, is DVKVTQSSRYLVKRTGEKVFLECVQDMDHENMFWYRQDPGLGLRLIYFSYDVKMKEKGDIPEGYSVSREKKERFSLILESASTNQTSMYLCASSLGAVGSGANVLTFGAGSRLTVL.

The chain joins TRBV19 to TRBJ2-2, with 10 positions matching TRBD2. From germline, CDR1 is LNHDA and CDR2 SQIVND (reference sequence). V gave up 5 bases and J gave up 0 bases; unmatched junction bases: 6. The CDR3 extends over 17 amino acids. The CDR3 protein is CASSGLAGDSNTGELFF. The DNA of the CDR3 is TGTGCCAGTAGTGGCCTAGCGGGAGACTCGAACACCGGGGAGCTGTTTTTT.